This TCR beta chain was identified in a study of CDR3 diversity in severe acne (dated by TCRdb to about 2019). About this clonotype: Its antigen is not yet known. The record has no base qualities; no much larger clone is one base away.

Libraries came from PCR. Sequencing took place on an Illumina HiSeq 2000. In TCRdb, the public reads were trimmed at Q25 with fastp and aligned with MiXCR, with productive beta chains retained. Records with the same CDR3 protein are collapsed into one entry carrying the most frequent genes and DNA. Here the sample has about 90,000 distinct CDR3 sequences; around 50% occur a single time. The ten largest clones take up 11% of the sample. From the cysteine through the phenylalanine, the CDR3 covers 18 amino acids. Just the 54-base CDR3 DNA is kept, in frame starting at base 1. As encoded in the germline V gene, CDR1 is LGHNA while CDR2 is YNFKEQ. Trimming costs V 4 bases and J 2 bases, and their ends lie 21 bases apart.

Material for sequencing was blood. The source of this sequence is a male donor with severe acne vulgaris. The receptor chain draws on TRBV4-2 and TRBJ2-1; possibly the D gene is TRBD1, per 5 matching bases. The bases are TGTGCCAGCAGCCTTTATGGGGCTAGGACCGCTACCTACAATGAGCAGTTCTTC. This gives the protein CASSLYGARTATYNEQFF.